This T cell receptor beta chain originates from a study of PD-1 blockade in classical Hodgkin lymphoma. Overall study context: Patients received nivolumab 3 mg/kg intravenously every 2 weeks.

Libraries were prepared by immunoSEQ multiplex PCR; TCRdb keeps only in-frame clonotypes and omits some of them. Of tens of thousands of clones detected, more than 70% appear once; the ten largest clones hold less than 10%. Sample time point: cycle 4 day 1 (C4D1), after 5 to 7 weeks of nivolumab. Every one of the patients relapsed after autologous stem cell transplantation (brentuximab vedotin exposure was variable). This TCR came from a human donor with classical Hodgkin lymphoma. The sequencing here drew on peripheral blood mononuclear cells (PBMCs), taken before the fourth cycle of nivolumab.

The CDR3 DNA reads as TGTGCCAGCAGCCGAGGGACAGGGGACAACAATCAGCCCCAGCATTTT. Translation: CASSRGTGDNNQPQHF. The chain carries TRBV9 and TRBJ1-5; 10 nucleotides agree with TRBD1. V trimming: 4 bases; J trimming: 3 bases; junction bases outside the gene matches: 7. Germline CDR1 is SGDLS and CDR2 is YYNGEE. This CDR3 is built from 16 residues. Looking up the rest from reference TRBV9 and TRBJ1-5 gives the full variable domain: DSGVTQTPKHLITATGQRVTLRCSPRSGDLSVYWYQQSLDQGLQFLIQYYNGEERAKGNILERFSAQQFPDLHSELNLSSLELGDSALYFCASSRGTGDNNQPQHFGDGTRLSIL.